A single sample gave rise to the 30 T cell receptor beta chains below, sequenced in a study of T-cell reconstitution after alpha-beta-depleted transplantation in children. The TCRbeta library was prepared with unique molecular identifiers. TCRdb re-derived calls from the PCR reads in MiXCR, one entry per CDR3 protein. The sample lists some 490,000 distinct CDR3 sequences, around 13% seen once, with more than 5.5% in the top ten. The sequenced sample was PBMCs from the stem cell graft donor, obtained from the stem cell graft. These receptors were obtained from a human donor who donated a stem cell graft to a child with combined immunodeficiency.

This chain connects TRBV7-8 to TRBJ2-1; TRBD2 aligns across 7 bases. The length of the CDR3 is 14 residues. With 5 bases clipped from V and 14 bases from J, the junction kept 15 bases outside the gene matches. Germline CDR1 and CDR2: SGHVS and FQNEAQ. CDR3 sequence: CASSPRTSLGLKFF. CDR3 sequence (DNA): TGTGCCAGCAGCCCCCGGACTAGTTTGGGTCTAAAGTTCTTC.

This clonotype was counted ten times or more. The V call is TRBV27, the J call TRBJ2-1; D unclear. The V gene lost 1 base and the J gene lost 2 bases, with 6 bases spanning the gap. The CDR3 totals 14 residues. Germline CDR1 MNHEY, CDR2 SMNVEV (reference sequence). The CDR3 sequence: CASSLYGPYNEQFF. CDR3 bases: TGTGCCAGCAGTTTATACGGACCCTACAATGAGCAGTTCTTC.

The chain is built from TRBV27 and TRBJ2-1, with D uncertain. V lost 5 bases and J 9 bases, leaving 17 bases between the germline ends. The CDR3 loop spans 14 amino acids. Germline CDR1 and CDR2: MNHEY and SMNVEV (reference sequence). CDR3 region: CASSPTGFLGEQFF. The CDR3 bases are TGTGCCAGCAGTCCGACTGGGTTTTTGGGTGAGCAGTTCTTC.

This clonotype appeared a few times. The chain links TRBV12-3 or TRBV12-4 to TRBJ2-7; D call uncertain. Trimming cost V 6 bases and J 3 bases, with 9 bases left between them. The CDR3 has 12 residues. CDR3 coding DNA: TGTGCCAGCAGGAATATCTTCTACGAGCAGTACTTC. Its protein product is CASRNIFYEQYF.

This clonotype was detected only a few times. The V call is TRBV6-2 or TRBV6-3, the J call TRBJ2-7; the D gene could be TRBD1 or TRBD2 (5 bases each). Germline V lookup: CDR1 MNHEY, CDR2 SVGEGT. With 2 bases removed from V and 5 bases from J, the gap between germline ends came to 16 bases. The CDR3 is made up of 15 amino acids. The CDR3 DNA follows: TGTGCCAGCAGTTACCCTACGGGGACGGTAGACGAGCAGTACTTC. Translated: CASSYPTGTVDEQYF.

The chain carries TRBV7-2 and TRBJ1-2; D may be TRBD1 (5 bases). V shed 2 bases and J shed 3 bases, with 13 bases lying between them. The CDR3 spans 15 residues. Per germline, CDR1 SGHTA and CDR2 FQGNSA. The CDR3 bases are TGTGCCAGCAGCTTACTGGGACGCGTGGACTATGGCTACACCTTC. It translates to CASSLLGRVDYGYTF.

V gene TRBV20-1 combines with J gene TRBJ1-5, with 7 nucleotides matching TRBD1. Germline CDR1 is DFQATT and CDR2 is SNEGSKA (reference sequence). The CDR3 is 14 amino acids. The trim removed 4 bases at V and 5 bases at J, leaving 8 bases unmatched. CDR3 coding DNA: TGCAGTGCTAAGGGGACAGTAGTGGATCAGCCCCAGCATTTT. Amino acid sequence: CSAKGTVVDQPQHF.

This clonotype was counted ten times or more. The chain combines TRBV20-1 with TRBJ1-1; D perhaps matches TRBD1 (6 bases). The CDR3 length is 13 residues. The germline V gene encodes CDR1 DFQATT and CDR2 SNEGSKA (reference sequence). Trimming cost V 2 bases and J 8 bases, with 15 bases left between them. The CDR3 region has the DNA TGCAGTGCTAGACCCACCTCCGGGACAGAAGCTTTCTTT. Translated: CSARPTSGTEAFF.

The gene calls are TRBV5-6 and TRBJ1-4, with D possibly TRBD1 on 6 matching bases. This CDR3 contains 14 residues. Germline CDR1 SGHDT, CDR2 YYEEEE. Deletions cut 2 bases from V and 1 base from J, with 6 bases between. The CDR3 loop is CASSLQGTNEKLFF. In DNA, the CDR3 is TGTGCCAGCAGCTTACAGGGAACTAATGAAAAACTGTTTTTT.

CDR3 in amino acids: CASSQDLGYNYEQYF. The CDR3 DNA reads TGCGCCAGCAGCCAAGATCTCGGCTACAACTACGAGCAGTACTTC. The V and J genes are TRBV4-3 and TRBJ2-7; D is uncertain. The CDR3 runs 15 residues. V shed 0 bases and J shed 3 bases, with 12 bases lying between them. Germline values: CDR1 LGHNA, CDR2 YSLEER.

Only a few counts were recorded for this clonotype. The chain links TRBV20-1 to TRBJ2-7; D is possibly TRBD2 (5 bases). There are 16 residues in the CDR3. V shed 5 bases and J shed 2 bases, with 22 bases lying between them. Germline V gene data show CDR1 as DFQATT and CDR2 as SNEGSKA (reference sequence). Written as DNA, the CDR3 is TGCAGTGCTCGCCGGGGAACTGAGATCGATACCTACGAGCAGTACTTC. Amino acids: CSARRGTEIDTYEQYF.

The table lists this clonotype with a few counts. The J gene is TRBJ2-7, the V gene TRBV4-3, with D possibly matching TRBD1 (5 bases). The CDR3 extends over 14 amino acids. V lost 1 base and J 7 bases, leaving 14 bases between the germline ends. Germline assignment: CDR1 LGHNA and CDR2 YSLEER. The CDR3 DNA reads as TGCGCCAGCAGCCAAGGCAGGGATGGCTGGGAGCAGTACTTC. This sequence encodes CASSQGRDGWEQYF.

V usage is TRBV19 and J usage is TRBJ1-2; TRBD1 matches 8 bases. CDR1 and CDR2 (germline): LNHDA, SQIVND (reference sequence). The length of the CDR3 is 17 residues. V dropped 2 bases and J dropped 4; count of bases not matched to a gene: 12. In DNA, the CDR3 is TGTGCCAGTAGTATAAGTCTTCGGACAGGGCAGACCTATGGCTACACCTTC. It codes for CASSISLRTGQTYGYTF.

This clonotype was picked up many times. This chain joins TRBV7-6 and TRBJ2-7, with D tentatively TRBD1 (6 bases). The CDR3 covers 15 residues. Germline loops: CDR1 SGHVS, CDR2 FNYEAQ. V lost 2 bases and J lost 0, with 11 bases in between. The CDR3 sequence is CASSLQGPLSYEQYF. The DNA of the CDR3 is TGTGCCAGCAGCTTACAGGGGCCCCTCTCCTACGAGCAGTACTTC. The full variable domain, completed using reference TRBV7-6 and TRBJ2-7, is GAGVSQSPRYKVTKRGQDVALRCDPISGHVSLYWYRQALGQGPEFLTYFNYEAQQDKSGLPNDRFSAERPEGSISTLTIQRTEQRDSAMYRCASSLQGPLSYEQYFGPGTRLTVT.

This clonotype was found many times. The gene calls are TRBV12-3 or TRBV12-4 and TRBJ2-5, with D unresolved. The length of the CDR3 is 13 residues. Trimming pared 6 bases from V and 5 bases from J, leaving 13 bases between. Written as DNA, the CDR3 is TGTGCCAGCAGACCGACTGAGTTCGAGACCCAGTACTTC. Protein sequence: CASRPTEFETQYF.

The V call is TRBV30, the J call TRBJ2-7; D might be TRBD1 (6 bases). The germline gives CDR1 GTSNPN, CDR2 SVGIG (reference sequence). Between the trimmed V and J ends, which lost 4 bases and 6 bases, there was a span of 13 bases. The CDR3 runs to 12 residues. This CDR3 reads CAWTETGGEQYF. CDR3 bases: TGTGCCTGGACCGAGACAGGTGGCGAGCAGTACTTC.

This clonotype has at least ten counts. The rearrangement links TRBV29-1 to TRBJ2-2, with 10 nucleotides matching TRBD2. Trimming at V came to 6 bases and at J to 7 bases, leaving 11 bases not matched to a gene. CDR1 and CDR2 (germline): SQVTM, ANQGSEA. CDR3 length: 15 amino acids. CDR3 in amino acids: CSVALAGAPGGELFF. CDR3 bases: TGCAGCGTGGCTCTAGCGGGAGCCCCAGGCGGGGAGCTGTTTTTT.

This clonotype was seen only a few times. V is TRBV10-3 and J is TRBJ2-1; D gene ambiguous. Between the trimmed V and J ends, which lost 3 bases and 1 base, there was a span of 10 bases. The CDR3 consists of 15 residues. CDR1 is ENHRY and CDR2 is SYGVKD in the germline V gene. The CDR3 coding sequence is TGTGCCATCAGTGAACCGGGCCATTCCTACAATGAGCAGTTCTTC. Residues: CAISEPGHSYNEQFF.

This clonotype was detected many times. The chain joins TRBV27 to TRBJ2-2; the D is unclear. The CDR3 length is 13 residues. Trimming stripped 3 bases from V and 4 bases from J, with 6 bases between. Germline-derived CDR1 and CDR2 are MNHEY and SMNVEV (reference sequence). CDR3 in DNA: TGTGCCAGCAGTTTCCTGGGCACCGGGGAGCTGTTTTTT. Amino acid sequence: CASSFLGTGELFF.

This clonotype was picked up a small number of times. The V call is TRBV15, the J call TRBJ2-5; 10 positions match TRBD2. The CDR3 covers 16 residues. The trim removed 2 bases at V and 5 bases at J, leaving 8 bases unmatched. CDR1 and CDR2 (germline): LNHNV, YYDKDF (reference sequence). The CDR3 loop reads CATSRTKAGGLETQYF. CDR3 nucleotides: TGTGCCACCAGCAGAACAAAAGCGGGGGGGCTGGAGACCCAGTACTTC.

This clonotype was detected many times. The chain combines TRBV14 with TRBJ2-1, with TRBD2 matching over 13 bases. The trim removed 2 bases at V and 7 bases at J, leaving 5 bases unmatched. Germline V CDR1 and CDR2: SGHDN, FVKESK. The CDR3 consists of 16 residues. The CDR3 nucleotides read TGTGCCAGCAGCCAAAAGGGACTAGCGGGAAGGAATGAGCAGTTCTTC. Translation gives CASSQKGLAGRNEQFF. Based on the CDR3 plus reference TRBV14 and TRBJ2-1, the full variable domain is EAGVTQFPSHSVIEKGQTVTLRCDPISGHDNLYWYRRVMGKEIKFLLHFVKESKQDESGMPNNRFLAERTGGTYSTLKVQPAELEDSGVYFCASSQKGLAGRNEQFFGPGTRLTVL.

The chain is built from TRBV7-2 and TRBJ2-4, with TRBD1 identical over 9 bases. Germline V gene data show CDR1 as SGHTA and CDR2 as FQGNSA. The V gene end was trimmed by 5 bases and the J gene end by 2 bases; junction bases not matched to a gene: 7. The CDR3 totals 16 residues. In nucleotides, the CDR3 is TGTGCCAGCAGCCCTCCGGGACAGGGACCCAAAAACATTCAGTACTTC. Its translation is CASSPPGQGPKNIQYF.

The chain employs TRBV6-5 and TRBJ2-5; either TRBD1 or TRBD2 may fit D (5 bases each). This CDR3 has 16 amino acids. Trimming pared 2 bases from V and 2 bases from J, leaving 15 bases between. Germline CDR1 and CDR2: MNHEY and SVGAGI. The chain's CDR3 is CASSYPRDGGQETQYF. For the CDR3, the DNA is TGTGCCAGCAGTTACCCCCGGGACGGAGGACAAGAGACCCAGTACTTC.

This clonotype was found many times. The V gene is TRBV12-3 or TRBV12-4, the J gene TRBJ1-1; D remains unclear. CDR3 length: 13 amino acids. Deletions cut 2 bases from V and 10 bases from J, with 14 bases between. The DNA of the CDR3 is TGTGCCAGCAGTTTAACGGGTCGGGGTTTAGCTTTCTTT. It encodes CASSLTGRGLAFF.

The V and J genes are TRBV5-1 and TRBJ2-5; 14 bases are shared with TRBD2. Germline-derived CDR1 and CDR2 are SGHRS and YFSETQ. The CDR3 has 16 amino acids. The trim removed 3 bases at V and 5 bases at J, leaving 6 bases unmatched. The CDR3: CASSSLTSGRAETQYF. The DNA for the CDR3 is TGCGCCAGCAGCTCCCTGACTAGCGGGAGGGCCGAGACCCAGTACTTC.

This clonotype was seen once. V and J are TRBV6-2 or TRBV6-3 and TRBJ2-7; D remains ambiguous. The CDR3 is made up of 15 amino acids. Germline V gene lookup returns CDR1 MNHEY and CDR2 SVGEGT. V was pared by 2 bases and J by 1 base, with 12 bases between. The chain's CDR3 is CASSYGRLASYEQYF. CDR3 in DNA: TGTGCCAGCAGTTACGGCCGCCTGGCTTCCTACGAGCAGTACTTC.

This clonotype appeared many times. The chain recombines TRBV5-5 with TRBJ2-5; 8 bases fit TRBD1. The germline V gene encodes CDR1 SGHKS and CDR2 YYEKEE (reference sequence). Trimming at V came to 0 bases and at J to 3 bases, leaving 1 base not matched to a gene. The CDR3 runs 14 residues. CDR3 sequence reads: CASSLGTGKETQYF. CDR3 coding DNA: TGTGCCAGCAGCTTGGGGACAGGGAAAGAGACCCAGTACTTC.

This chain connects TRBV12-3 or TRBV12-4 to TRBJ2-1; D remains unclear. The CDR3 is 13 residues long. Trimming shortened V by 10 bases and J by 0 bases, and 10 bases separated the two germline ends. CDR3 loop: CATHWSSYNEQFF. The DNA for the CDR3 is TGTGCCACACACTGGAGCTCCTACAATGAGCAGTTCTTC.

This rearrangement joins TRBV19 to TRBJ2-1; weak D call: TRBD1 (5 bases). Trimming took 4 bases from V and 9 from J, leaving 25 bases between them. The CDR3 spans 17 residues. Germline V CDR1 and CDR2: LNHDA, SQIVND (reference sequence). The CDR3 region has the DNA TGTGCCAGTAGTAGGAGTCCTCCGGCCTACAGGCTTGGTGAGCAGTTCTTC. It yields the protein CASSRSPPAYRLGEQFF.

The chain joins TRBV3-1 to TRBJ2-7; the match to TRBD2 covers 9 bases. CDR3 length: 15 amino acids. V was clipped by 3 bases and J by 6 bases; unmatched bases: 9. Germline CDR1 LGHDT, CDR2 YNNKEL (reference sequence). CDR3 coding DNA: TGTGCCAGCAGCCAGACGACTAGCGGCCTTAGCGAGCAGTACTTC. The encoded protein is CASSQTTSGLSEQYF.